This T cell receptor (beta chain) was identified during a study of blood T cell repertoires in COVID-19. About the study: Cohort 3 donors were reported recovered after two negative PCRs, clearance, or symptom resolution. T cells, B-cell-depleted T cells, or PBMCs supplied cDNA or gDNA.

Clones were sequenced by immunoSEQ multiplex PCR, and TCRdb holds only the in-frame ones, with some missing. The profile shows approximately 170,000 clones, roughly 78% of them singletons. Participants spanned ages roughly 18 to 90 years and resided in 24 US areas. The study assigned cohorts using participant-reported clinical history. V gave up 7 bases and J gave up 2 bases, with 9 bases separating them. The CDR3 is 13 amino acids. The germline gives CDR1 SNHLY, CDR2 FYNNEI. The chain is built from TRBV2 and TRBJ1-5; D might be TRBD1 (5 bases). The TCR comes from a woman in her sixties or seventies in a cohort exposed to, infected with or recovered from COVID-19 (not recorded which). Sequencing input: PBMCs or T cells enriched from blood (not recorded which). CDR3 in DNA: TGTGCCAGCATGGGCAGGGGCAATCAGCCCCAGCATTTT. Its protein product is CASMGRGNQPQHF. Combining the CDR3 with reference TRBV2 and TRBJ1-5 gives the whole variable domain EPEVTQTPSHQVTQMGQEVILRCVPISNHLYFYWYRQILGQKVEFLVSFYNNEISEKSEIFDDQFSVERPDGSNFTLKIRSTKLEDSAMYFCASMGRGNQPQHFGDGTRLSIL.